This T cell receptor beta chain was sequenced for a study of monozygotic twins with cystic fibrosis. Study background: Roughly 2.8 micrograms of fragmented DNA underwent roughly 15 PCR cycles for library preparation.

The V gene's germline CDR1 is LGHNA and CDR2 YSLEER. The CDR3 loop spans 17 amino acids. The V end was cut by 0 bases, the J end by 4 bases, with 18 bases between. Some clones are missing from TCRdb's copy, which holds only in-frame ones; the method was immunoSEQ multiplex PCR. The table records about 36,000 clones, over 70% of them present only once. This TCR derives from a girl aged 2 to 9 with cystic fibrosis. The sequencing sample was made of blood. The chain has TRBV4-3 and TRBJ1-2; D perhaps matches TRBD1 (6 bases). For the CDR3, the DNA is TGCGCCAGCAGCCAAGAATCTGGGGGCGGGGCTCCCTATGGCTACACCTTC. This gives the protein CASSQESGGGAPYGYTF.